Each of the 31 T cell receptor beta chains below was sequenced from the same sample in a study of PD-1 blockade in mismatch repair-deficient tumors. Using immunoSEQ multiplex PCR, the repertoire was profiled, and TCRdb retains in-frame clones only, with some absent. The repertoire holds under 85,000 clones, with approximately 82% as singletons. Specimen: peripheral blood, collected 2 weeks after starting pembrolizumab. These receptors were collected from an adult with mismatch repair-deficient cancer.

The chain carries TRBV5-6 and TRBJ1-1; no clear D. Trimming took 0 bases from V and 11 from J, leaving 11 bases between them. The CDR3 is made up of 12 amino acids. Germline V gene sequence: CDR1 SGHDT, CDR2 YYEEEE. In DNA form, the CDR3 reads TGTGCCAGCAGCTTGGGGGCGACTATGGCTTTCTTT. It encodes CASSLGATMAFF.

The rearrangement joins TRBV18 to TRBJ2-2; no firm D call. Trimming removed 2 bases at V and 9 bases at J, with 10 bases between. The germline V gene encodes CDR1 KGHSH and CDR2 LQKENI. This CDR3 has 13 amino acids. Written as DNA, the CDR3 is TGTGCCAGCTCACCATTTGGTGGCTGGGAGCTGTTTTTT. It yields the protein CASSPFGGWELFF.

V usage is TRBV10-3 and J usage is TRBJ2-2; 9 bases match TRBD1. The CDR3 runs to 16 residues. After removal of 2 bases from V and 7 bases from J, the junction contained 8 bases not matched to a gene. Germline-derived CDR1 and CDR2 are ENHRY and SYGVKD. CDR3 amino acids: CAISERDRVAGGELFF. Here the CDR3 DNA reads TGTGCCATCAGTGAGCGGGACAGGGTGGCAGGCGGGGAGCTGTTTTTT.

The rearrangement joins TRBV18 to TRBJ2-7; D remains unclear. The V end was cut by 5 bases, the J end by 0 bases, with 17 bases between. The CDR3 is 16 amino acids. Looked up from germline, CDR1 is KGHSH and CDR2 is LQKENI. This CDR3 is CASSSSKPGTSYEQYF. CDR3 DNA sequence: TGTGCCAGCTCATCAAGTAAGCCTGGTACCTCCTACGAGCAGTACTTC.

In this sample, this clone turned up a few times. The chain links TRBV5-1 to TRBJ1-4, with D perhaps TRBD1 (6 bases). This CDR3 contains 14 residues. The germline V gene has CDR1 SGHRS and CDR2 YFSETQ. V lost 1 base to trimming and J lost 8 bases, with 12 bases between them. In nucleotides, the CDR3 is TGCGCCAGCAGCTTGACAGGGAGAAACGAAAAACTGTTTTTT. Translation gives CASSLTGRNEKLFF.

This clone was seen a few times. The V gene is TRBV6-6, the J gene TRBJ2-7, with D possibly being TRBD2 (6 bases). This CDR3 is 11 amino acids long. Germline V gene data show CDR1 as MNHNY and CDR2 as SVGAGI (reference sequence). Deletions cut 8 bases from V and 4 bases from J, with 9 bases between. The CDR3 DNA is TGTGCCAGCCGGGCGGGGTACGAGCAGTACTTC. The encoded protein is CASRAGYEQYF.

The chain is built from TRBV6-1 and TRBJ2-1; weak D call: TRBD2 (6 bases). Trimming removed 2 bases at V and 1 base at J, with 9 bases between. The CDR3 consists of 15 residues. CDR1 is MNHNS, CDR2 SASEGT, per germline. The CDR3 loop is CASSERRVSYNEQFF. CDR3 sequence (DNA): TGTGCCAGCAGTGAACGGAGGGTTTCCTACAATGAGCAGTTCTTC.

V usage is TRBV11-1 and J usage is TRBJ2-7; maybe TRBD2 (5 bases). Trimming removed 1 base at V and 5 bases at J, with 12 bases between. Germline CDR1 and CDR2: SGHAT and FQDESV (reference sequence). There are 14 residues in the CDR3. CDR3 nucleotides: TGTGCCAGCAGCTTAGTAGCGTTGGACGACGAGCAGTACTTC. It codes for CASSLVALDDEQYF.

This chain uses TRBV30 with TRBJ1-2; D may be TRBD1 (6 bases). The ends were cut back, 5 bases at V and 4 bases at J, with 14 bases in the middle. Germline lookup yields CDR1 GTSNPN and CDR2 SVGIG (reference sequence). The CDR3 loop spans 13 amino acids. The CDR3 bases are TGTGCCTGGTCTCCGGGGGGCTCCTATGGCTACACCTTC. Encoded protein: CAWSPGGSYGYTF.

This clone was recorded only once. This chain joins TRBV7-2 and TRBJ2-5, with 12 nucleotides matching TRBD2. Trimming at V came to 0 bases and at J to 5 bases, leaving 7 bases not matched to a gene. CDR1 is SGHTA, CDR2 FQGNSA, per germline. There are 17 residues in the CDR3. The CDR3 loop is CASSLASPTSGSETQYF. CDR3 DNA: TGTGCCAGCAGCTTAGCGTCTCCGACTAGCGGGAGTGAGACCCAGTACTTC.

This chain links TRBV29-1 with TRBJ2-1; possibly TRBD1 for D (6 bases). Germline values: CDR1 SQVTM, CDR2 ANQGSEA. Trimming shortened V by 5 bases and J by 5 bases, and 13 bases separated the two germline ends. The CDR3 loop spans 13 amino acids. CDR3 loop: CSVFKDSNNEQFF. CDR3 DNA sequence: TGCAGCGTTTTTAAGGACAGTAACAATGAGCAGTTCTTC.

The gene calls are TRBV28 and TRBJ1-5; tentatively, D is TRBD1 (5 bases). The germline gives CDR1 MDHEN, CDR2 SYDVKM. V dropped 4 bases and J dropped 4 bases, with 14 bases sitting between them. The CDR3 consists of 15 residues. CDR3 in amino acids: CASSSGLPVNQPQHF. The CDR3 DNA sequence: TGTGCCAGCAGTTCGGGACTCCCGGTAAATCAGCCCCAGCATTTT.

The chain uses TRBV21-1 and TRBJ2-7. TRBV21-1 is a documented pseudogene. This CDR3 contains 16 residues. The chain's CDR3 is CASSKGQHPGTYEQYF. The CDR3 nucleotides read TGTGCCAGCAGCAAAGGACAGCACCCCGGGACCTACGAGCAGTACTTC.

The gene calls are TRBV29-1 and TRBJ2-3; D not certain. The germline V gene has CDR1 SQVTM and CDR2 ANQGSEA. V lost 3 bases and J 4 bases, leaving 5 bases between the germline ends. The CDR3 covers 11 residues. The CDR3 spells CSVDAPDTQYF. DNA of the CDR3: TGCAGCGTTGACGCCCCAGATACGCAGTATTTT.

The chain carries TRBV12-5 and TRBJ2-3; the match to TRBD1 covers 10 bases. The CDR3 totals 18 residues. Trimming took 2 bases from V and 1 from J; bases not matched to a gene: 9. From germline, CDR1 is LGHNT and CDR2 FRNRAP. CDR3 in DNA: TGTGCTAGTGGTTTGAAACTTTCCGGACAGGGGGGCACAGATACGCAGTATTTT. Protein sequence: CASGLKLSGQGGTDTQYF.

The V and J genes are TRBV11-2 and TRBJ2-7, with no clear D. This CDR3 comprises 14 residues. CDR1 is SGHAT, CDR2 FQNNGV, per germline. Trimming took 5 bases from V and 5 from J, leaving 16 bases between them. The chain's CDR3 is CASSPGSASNEQYF. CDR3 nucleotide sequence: TGTGCCAGCAGCCCAGGATCAGCTTCCAACGAGCAGTACTTC.

CDR3 DNA sequence: TGTGCCAGTAGTCAGAATGTGGGCACTGAAGCTTTCTTT. It specifies CASSQNVGTEAFF. The chain carries TRBV19 and TRBJ1-1; D is uncertain. The CDR3 totals 13 residues. Germline CDR1 reads LNHDA; CDR2 reads SQIVND (reference sequence). The ends were cut back, 5 bases at V and 4 bases at J, with 11 bases in the middle. Drawing the rest from reference TRBV19 and TRBJ1-1, the complete variable domain is DGGITQSPKYLFRKEGQNVTLSCEQNLNHDAMYWYRQDPGQGLRLIYYSQIVNDFQKGDIAEGYSVSREKKESFPLTVTSAQKNPTAFYLCASSQNVGTEAFFGQGTRLTVV.

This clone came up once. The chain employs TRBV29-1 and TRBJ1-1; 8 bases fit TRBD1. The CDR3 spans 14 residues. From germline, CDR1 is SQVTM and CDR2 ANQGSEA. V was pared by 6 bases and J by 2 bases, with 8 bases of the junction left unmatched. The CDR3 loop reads CSVVDRGINTEAFF. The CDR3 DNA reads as TGCAGCGTCGTCGACAGGGGAATAAACACTGAAGCTTTCTTT.

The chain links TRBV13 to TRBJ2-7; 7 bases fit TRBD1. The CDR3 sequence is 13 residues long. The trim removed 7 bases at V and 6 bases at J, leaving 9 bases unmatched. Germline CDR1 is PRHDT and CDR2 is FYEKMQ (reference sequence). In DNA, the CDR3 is TGTGCCAGCACCCACAGGGGCTTCTTCGAGCAGTACTTC. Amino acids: CASTHRGFFEQYF.

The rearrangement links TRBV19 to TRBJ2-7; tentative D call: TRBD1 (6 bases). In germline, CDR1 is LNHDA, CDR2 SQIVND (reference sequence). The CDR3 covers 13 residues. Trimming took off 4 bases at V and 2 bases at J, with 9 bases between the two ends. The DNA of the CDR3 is TGTGCCAGTAGTACGGCAGGGGCCTACGAGCAGTACTTC. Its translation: CASSTAGAYEQYF.

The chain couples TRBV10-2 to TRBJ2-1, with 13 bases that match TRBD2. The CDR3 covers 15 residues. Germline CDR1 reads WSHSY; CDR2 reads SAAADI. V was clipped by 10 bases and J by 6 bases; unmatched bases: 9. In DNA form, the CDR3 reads TGCGCCACCCGCAGTGGGACTAGCGGGACCAATGAGCAGTTCTTC. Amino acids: CATRSGTSGTNEQFF.

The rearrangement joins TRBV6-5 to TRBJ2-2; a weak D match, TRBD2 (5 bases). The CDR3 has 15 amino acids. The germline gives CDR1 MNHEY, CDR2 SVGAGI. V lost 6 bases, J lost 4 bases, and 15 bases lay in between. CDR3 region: CASSLGLFPTGELFF. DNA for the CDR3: TGTGCCAGCAGCCTCGGACTGTTCCCCACCGGGGAGCTGTTTTTT.

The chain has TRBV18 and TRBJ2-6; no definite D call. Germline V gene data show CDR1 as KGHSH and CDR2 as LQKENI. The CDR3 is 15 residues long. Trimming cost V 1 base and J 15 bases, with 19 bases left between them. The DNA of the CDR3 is TGTGCCAGCTCACCACGCGAGCTTGATGTATTTCCCCTGACTTTC. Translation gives CASSPRELDVFPLTF.

Here the CDR3 DNA reads TGTGCCAGCTCACCCCGACAGGGGGTCTACGAGCAGTACTTC. This sequence encodes CASSPRQGVYEQYF. The chain combines TRBV18 with TRBJ2-7; 9 bases align to TRBD1. J lost 3 bases, V lost 3 bases, and 3 bases had no gene match. The CDR3 is 14 amino acids. CDR1 KGHSH and CDR2 LQKENI come from the germline V gene.

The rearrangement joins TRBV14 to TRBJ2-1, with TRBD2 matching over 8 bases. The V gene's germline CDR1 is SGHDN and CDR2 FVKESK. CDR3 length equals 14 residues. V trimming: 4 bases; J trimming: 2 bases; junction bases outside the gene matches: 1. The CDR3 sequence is CASSLAGPYNEQFF. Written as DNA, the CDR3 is TGTGCCAGCAGCCTAGCGGGACCCTACAATGAGCAGTTCTTC.

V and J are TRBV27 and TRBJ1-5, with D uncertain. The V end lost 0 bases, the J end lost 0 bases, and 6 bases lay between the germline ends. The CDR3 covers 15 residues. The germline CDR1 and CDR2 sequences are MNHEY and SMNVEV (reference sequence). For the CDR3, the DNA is TGTGCCAGCAGTTTATCAGGTTCTAGCAATCAGCCCCAGCATTTT. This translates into CASSLSGSSNQPQHF.

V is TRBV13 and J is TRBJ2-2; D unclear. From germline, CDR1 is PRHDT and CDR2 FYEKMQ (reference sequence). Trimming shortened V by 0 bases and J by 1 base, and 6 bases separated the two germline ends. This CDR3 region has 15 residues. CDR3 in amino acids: CASSLGLQNTGELFF. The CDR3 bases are TGTGCCAGCAGCTTAGGTCTGCAGAACACCGGGGAGCTGTTTTTT.

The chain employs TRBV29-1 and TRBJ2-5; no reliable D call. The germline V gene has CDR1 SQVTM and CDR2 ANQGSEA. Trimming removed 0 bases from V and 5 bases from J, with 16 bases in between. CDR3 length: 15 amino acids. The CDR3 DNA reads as TGCAGCGTTGAAGATTCTGGGGTCCTCGGGGAGACCCAGTACTTC. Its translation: CSVEDSGVLGETQYF.

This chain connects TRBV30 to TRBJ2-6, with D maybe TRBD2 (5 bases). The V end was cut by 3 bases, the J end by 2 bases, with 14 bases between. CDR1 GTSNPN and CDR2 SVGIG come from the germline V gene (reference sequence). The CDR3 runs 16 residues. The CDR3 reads CAWSALVGAGANVLTF. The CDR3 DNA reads TGTGCCTGGAGCGCCCTGGTCGGGGCTGGGGCCAACGTCCTGACTTTC.

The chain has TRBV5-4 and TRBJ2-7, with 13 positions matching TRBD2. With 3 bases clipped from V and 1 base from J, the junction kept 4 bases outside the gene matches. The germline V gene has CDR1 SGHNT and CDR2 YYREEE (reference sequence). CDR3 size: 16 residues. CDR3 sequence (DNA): TGTGCCAGCAGCTCGCCGGGACTAGCGGGATCCTACGAGCAGTACTTC. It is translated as CASSSPGLAGSYEQYF.

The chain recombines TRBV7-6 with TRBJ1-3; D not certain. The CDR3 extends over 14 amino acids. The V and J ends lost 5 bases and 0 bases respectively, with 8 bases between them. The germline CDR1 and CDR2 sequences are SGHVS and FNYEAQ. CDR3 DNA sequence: TGTGCCAGCAGCCAAACAAACTCTGGAAACACCATATATTTT. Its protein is CASSQTNSGNTIYF.